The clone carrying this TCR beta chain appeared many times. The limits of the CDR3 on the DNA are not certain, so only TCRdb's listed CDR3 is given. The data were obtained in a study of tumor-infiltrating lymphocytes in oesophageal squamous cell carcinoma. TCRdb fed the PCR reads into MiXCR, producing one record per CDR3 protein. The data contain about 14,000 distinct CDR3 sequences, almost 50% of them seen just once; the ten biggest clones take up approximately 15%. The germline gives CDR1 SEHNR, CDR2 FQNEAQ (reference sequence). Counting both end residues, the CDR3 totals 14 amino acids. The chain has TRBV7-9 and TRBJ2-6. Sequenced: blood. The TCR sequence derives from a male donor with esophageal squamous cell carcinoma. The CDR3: CASSLGDSWLHLRF.